The clone carrying this T cell receptor beta chain has just a few counts. This record comes from a study of blood T cell repertoires in COVID-19. Study information: Samples taken during acute and convalescent COVID-19 were collected in the United States, Italy and Spain.

The germline V gene has CDR1 KGHSH and CDR2 LQKENI. The CDR3 length is 14 residues. The V and J ends lost 4 bases and 7 bases, in that order; junction bases with no gene match: 3. Original methodology: Using reference gene primer amplification, nucleated cell counts were estimated. Assay: immunoSEQ multiplex PCR; the TCRdb copy retains only in-frame clones and omits some. Clonal size and the V and J genes are those of that table, whereas D and trimming came from the DNA. The repertoire holds approximately 11,000 clones, with 80% to 90% as singletons. The V and J genes are TRBV18 and TRBJ1-6, with 8 nucleotides matching TRBD1. The sequencing sample was made of peripheral blood. The TCR was taken from a woman aged 55-70 years with acute or convalescent COVID-19. CDR3 DNA: TGTGCCAGCTCACAGGGACAGGCCAATTCACCCCTCCACTTT. Its translation: CASSQGQANSPLHF.